Listed here are 3 T cell receptor beta chains from one sample, sequenced in a study of OX40 agonist ivuxolimab in advanced cancers. Here immunoSEQ multiplex PCR was the method, and the copy in TCRdb shows in-frame clones only, minus some. This sample has 100,000 to 110,000 clones, with 91% found just once. This specimen consisted of CD4+ or CD8+ T cells sorted from blood, obtained in a trial of the OX40 agonist ivuxolimab. The origin of the receptors is an adult with an advanced solid tumor such as melanoma, head and neck, liver or kidney cancer.

In DNA form, the CDR3 reads TGTGCCAGCCGGGACAGGGCCCAAGTGGGGTACGAGCAGTACTTC. This codes for CASRDRAQVGYEQYF. The chain has TRBV18 and TRBJ2-7; 9 bases are shared with TRBD1. V lost 8 bases to trimming and J lost 4 bases; unmatched junction nucleotides: 12. In germline, CDR1 is KGHSH, CDR2 LQKENI. This CDR3 is 15 amino acids long.

This clone was seen a single time. This chain joins TRBV6-5 and TRBJ2-3, with 7 bases identical to TRBD1. The CDR3 is 16 amino acids. J gave up 8 bases and V 4 bases, and 15 bases lay outside the gene matches. CDR1 MNHEY and CDR2 SVGAGI come from the germline V gene. The CDR3 DNA sequence: TGTGCCAGCAGTTCAGCCCTGGGACAGCTCTCGGCTACGCAGTATTTT. Its translation: CASSSALGQLSATQYF.

The CDR3 reads CASSPGGTIGNTIYF. The CDR3, as DNA: TGTGCCAGCTCACCGGGAGGGACAATTGGAAACACCATATATTTT. The chain carries TRBV18 and TRBJ1-3, with a tentative D call TRBD1 (6 bases). This CDR3 has 15 residues. V lost 3 bases, J lost 3 bases, and 12 bases lay in between. Per the germline V gene, CDR1 is KGHSH and CDR2 is LQKENI.